Reported below is one TCR beta chain. Its antigen remains unidentified. Base qualities are not recorded, but no much larger clone differs from it by a single base. From the cysteine through the phenylalanine, the CDR3 covers 16 amino acids. The read is trimmed to its CDR3 DNA, 48 bases read in frame from base 1. Via the germline V gene, CDR1 is SGHVS and CDR2 FQNEAQ. A distance of 14 bases separates the germline ends of V and J, which lose 5 bases and 0 bases respectively. These data belong to a study of breast tumors, draining lymph nodes, adjacent tissues (TCRdb year 2016). The study in broad terms: TCR beta repertoires were compared across tumor, adjacent nontumor tissue and axillary lymph nodes obtained from breast cancer patients. In human breast cancer, the study set out to assess how tumor, surrounding tissue and draining lymph node repertoires relate to one another and whether T cells might be exchanged between them.

These reads were obtained on an Illumina HiSeq 2000. TCR beta chain libraries were generated through multiplex PCR amplification. High-throughput sequencing was used to analyze the amplified TCR beta chain products. TCRdb handled the public reads itself, with Q25 trimming in fastp and clone calling in MiXCR, and kept productive beta chains. Each entry is one CDR3 protein sequence, shown with its most common DNA and genes. The sample table contains some 14,000 distinct CDR3 sequences; only one count was recorded for around 57% of them. Less than 35% of the sample comes from the top ten. Adjacent samples consisted of nontumor breast tissue surrounding the tumor. What the research found in general, with its limitations: The similarity between tumor and nontumor tissue repertoires was significantly greater in luminal-like breast cancer than in basal-like breast cancer. A scenario in which most tumor T cells derive from the lymph node and then expand within tumor tissue was judged to be consistent with the data. Tumors showed preferential V and J gene usage, and their T-cell repertoire diversity fell below that of lymph nodes yet above that of nontumor tissue. Rather than being directly demonstrated, the conclusion that tumor T cells originate in lymph nodes was presented as consistent with a hypothesis.

The sequence was obtained from a female donor with breast cancer. Some clones in this sample may be carry-over from other donors' samples. The receptor chain draws on TRBV7-8 and TRBJ1-5, with no confident D gene call. The source material was tumor-adjacent breast tissue. CDR3 sequence: CASSPWDTNSNQPQHF. The DNA is as follows: TGTGCCAGCAGCCCCTGGGATACTAATAGCAATCAGCCCCAGCATTTT.